The entry below describes one T cell receptor beta chain. There is no known antigen for this receptor. Base qualities are not provided; no much larger clone lies one nucleotide away. This entry belongs to a study of T-cell reconstitution after alpha-beta-depleted transplantation in children (dated by TCRdb to about 2016). Study-wide context: Using TCR repertoire profiling, the study quantitatively followed how T-cell immune reconstitution unfolded in children after TCRalphabeta/CD19-depleted allogeneic hematopoietic cell transplantation.

CDR1 and CDR2, looked up from the germline V gene, are SGHAT and FQNNGV. V is trimmed back by 1 base and J by 3 bases, and the junction contains 12 bases that no gene match accounts for. The CDR3 goes from the cysteine to the phenylalanine over 17 residues. The entry retains the CDR3 DNA only, 51 bases that are in frame from base 1. Library preparation employed PCR. The sequencer listed for this sample is Illumina HiSeq 2500. To normalize quantification of the TCRbeta repertoire, the TCR libraries were built with molecular barcoding that relied on unique molecular identifiers. TCRdb trimmed the raw reads at Q25, called clones with MiXCR and kept productive beta chains. Every distinct CDR3 protein forms one entry, paired with its most common genes and DNA. Counted in this sample were a few hundred thousand distinct CDR3 sequences; under 15% of them appeared once. The ten most abundant clones make up about 5% of the sample.

The sequence is built from TRBV11-2 and TRBJ2-7, with 7 junctional bases fitting TRBD1. This receptor was obtained from a human donor who donated a stem cell graft to a child with combined immunodeficiency. The sequenced sample was PBMCs from the stem cell graft donor, obtained from the stem cell graft. The CDR3 protein is CASSLGQGGYSDYEQYF. The nucleotides read TGTGCCAGCAGCTTAGGACAAGGGGGCTATAGTGACTACGAGCAGTACTTC. Beyond the CDR3, the reference TRBV11-2 and TRBJ2-7 genes provide the residues; the full variable domain reads: EAGVAQSPRYKIIEKRQSVAFWCNPISGHATLYWYQQILGQGPKLLIQFQNNGVVDDSQLPKDRFSAERLKGVDSTLKIQPAKLEDSAVYLCASSLGQGGYSDYEQYFGPGTRLTVT.